This T cell receptor (beta chain) was captured in a study of blood T cell repertoires in COVID-19. Study-wide context: Acute-phase and convalescent COVID-19 samples originated in the United States, Italy and Spain.

The CDR3 consists of 15 residues. Trimming cost V 5 bases and J 2 bases; bases outside gene matches: 8. In germline, CDR1 is SGHTA, CDR2 FQGNSA. Per the original data handling: Nucleated cell number was recorded as an estimate derived from reference gene primer amplification. TCRdb's table, derived via immunoSEQ multiplex PCR, lists solely in-frame clones and lacks some. From that table come the V and J calls and clone size; the DNA was used to work out D and trimming. The sample lists approximately 76,000 clones, over 75% occurring once. The source of this sequence is a human donor in a cohort sampled during active COVID-19. Sequencing input: peripheral blood. The chain has TRBV7-2 and TRBJ1-2; 7 bases fit TRBD1. CDR3 DNA: TGTGCCAGCAGCCCCGCCTCGACAGGGAACTATGGCTACACCTTC. This codes for CASSPASTGNYGYTF.